This entry features one T cell receptor (beta chain) sequence. Its antigen is currently not known. There are no base qualities to consult, and no much larger clone falls within one base. TCRbeta CDR3 regions were amplified from genomic DNA using the immunoSEQ Assay, a bias-controlled multiplex PCR. The study's own analysis went as follows. Within the assay, amplification of reference gene primers was used to estimate how many nucleated cells each sample contained. To quantify the absolute abundance of each unique TCRbeta CDR3 rearrangement, sequence reads were collapsed and filtered. Productive Simpson clonality was computed per sample as the square root of Simpson's diversity index over productive rearrangements. Held by TCRdb, this immuneACCESS table contains in-frame sequences only and omits some clones. Under half of the omission traces to an unresolved V gene where checked; the cause of the rest is unknown. V and J calls and clone size are given by that table; D and trimming were obtained from the DNA. This sample holds around 26,000 clones; approximately 88% were observed only once. The ten top clones hold roughly 8.6% of the sample.

Its CDR3 holds 16 amino acids, cysteine through phenylalanine. Of the read, only the CDR3 DNA is kept; its 48 bases are in frame from base 1. Deletion took 4 bases off V and 0 bases off J, with a span of 15 bases between the germline ends. CDR1 and CDR2 (LNHDA, SQIVND) derive from the germline V gene (reference sequence). This sample is drawn from a study of blood T cell repertoires in COVID-19 (dated by TCRdb to between 2020 and 2021). In terms of the full investigation: The collaborator samples originated in the United States, Italy and Spain and spanned the acute and convalescent phases of COVID-19. Samples were obtained from the ongoing ImmuneRACE study (first 160 participants) and from 1,254 subjects provided by 6 global collaborators. The material from the prospective study consisted of cDNA or gDNA derived from T cells, B-cell-depleted T cells, or PBMCs. HLA class I and class II types, where available, came from metadata supplied by the sample provider rather than from assay-based typing. A de-identified subject ID, COVID-19 status, age in years and sex were almost always included in the sample metadata. The dataset comprised deeply sampled blood TCRbeta repertoires from subjects exposed to, actively infected with, or recovered from COVID-19. A freely available public database, intended as a resource for researchers studying the immune response to SARS-CoV-2, is where the repertoires were released. Paper-wide results and their limitations: The quantity of clinical and demographic metadata differed by source and by participant and was supplied without curation.

The collaborating institutions used their own protocols to collect whole blood in K2EDTA tubes. For TCRbeta analysis, collaborator samples were shipped as frozen whole blood, as isolated PBMCs, or as DNA extracted from either sample type. The sequence is built from TRBV19 and TRBJ1-1, with no reliable assignment of the D segment. The sample comprised peripheral blood. The receptor was derived from a human donor with active COVID-19. The donor label of this sample is uncertain. CDR3 loop: CASSTSPPFLNTEAFF. At the DNA level, the sequence is TGTGCCAGTAGTACGAGCCCCCCATTTCTGAACACTGAAGCTTTCTTT.